The following is a T cell receptor beta chain sequence with its context. This sample was included in a study of blood T cell repertoires in COVID-19. Original handling: Amplification from reference gene primers served as the basis for estimated nucleated cell counts. Sequenced by immunoSEQ multiplex PCR; TCRdb stores in-frame clones only, minus some. D and trimming were read from the DNA, whereas the V and J calls and clone size are those reported in that table. The sample holds about 46,000 clones, more than 70% seen once. This TCR was recovered from a man between 60 and 75 years old with acute or convalescent COVID-19. The specimen sequenced was peripheral blood.

Here the CDR3 reads CATEGLGDEQYF. CDR3 nucleotide sequence: TGTGCCACAGAGGGTCTGGGCGACGAGCAGTACTTC. This chain links TRBV19 with TRBJ2-7; TRBD2 might be the D (5 bases). The V gene's germline CDR1 is LNHDA and CDR2 SQIVND (reference sequence). The CDR3 has 12 residues. Between the trimmed V and J ends, which lost 10 bases and 5 bases, there was a span of 15 bases.